Listed here is a single T cell receptor beta chain. What antigen it recognizes has not been identified. No much larger clone is present one base from it, and per-base qualities are unavailable. The sample comes from a study of T cell repertoires in cytomegalovirus infection (dated by TCRdb to between 2018 and 2021). About the study as a whole: Recently identified HLA-C-restricted CMV epitopes, whose presentation resists viral immunomodulation, were targeted by peptide stimulations together with well-studied HLA-B-restricted epitopes. Because public TCR beta signatures pointed to carriage of CMV infection together with the matching HLA type, the HLA type of each donor mattered for the analysis. Study-level results and caveats: In both this cohort and an independent roughly 350-donor cohort, the cumulative frequency of public TCR beta family members distinguished carriers of CMV infection plus the relevant HLA type. In the ex vivo response, HLA-C-restricted CMV-specific TCR beta clonotypes were dominant, and in two of eight donors the single most frequent clonotype came from this HLA-C-restricted group.

Instrument used: Illumina HiSeq 1500. TCRdb reworked the public reads: Q25 trimming with fastp, MiXCR clone assembly, productive beta chains retained. Each record represents a unique CDR3 protein, reported with the most common genes and DNA among its rows. The sample yields about 70,000 distinct CDR3 sequences; approximately 22% were counted once. The top ten clonotypes cover roughly 63% of the sample. V lost 7 bases and J lost 5 bases, and the count of bases not matched to a germline gene is 14. The CDR3 holds 16 amino acids from the cysteine to the phenylalanine. Only the CDR3 DNA stays, 48 bases, in frame from base 1. CDR1 SGHVS and CDR2 FQNEAQ were looked up in the germline V gene. The treatment or condition label corresponds to: in vitro stimulation with specific CMV peptide epitopes to enrich CMV-specific T cells.

The chain couples TRBV7-8 to TRBJ2-5; TRBD2 agrees with 9 junctional bases. The clonotype was recovered from a human donor in good health (CMV status not recorded). Some clones in this sample may be carry-over from other donors' samples. The sequences come from CD8+ T cells from cultured PBMCs, collected from culture after CMV antigen stimulation. The sequence in DNA is TGTGCCAGCACCCTGACCGGAGGCGGGGGGGCGGAGACCCAGTACTTC. It translates as CASTLTGGGGAETQYF.